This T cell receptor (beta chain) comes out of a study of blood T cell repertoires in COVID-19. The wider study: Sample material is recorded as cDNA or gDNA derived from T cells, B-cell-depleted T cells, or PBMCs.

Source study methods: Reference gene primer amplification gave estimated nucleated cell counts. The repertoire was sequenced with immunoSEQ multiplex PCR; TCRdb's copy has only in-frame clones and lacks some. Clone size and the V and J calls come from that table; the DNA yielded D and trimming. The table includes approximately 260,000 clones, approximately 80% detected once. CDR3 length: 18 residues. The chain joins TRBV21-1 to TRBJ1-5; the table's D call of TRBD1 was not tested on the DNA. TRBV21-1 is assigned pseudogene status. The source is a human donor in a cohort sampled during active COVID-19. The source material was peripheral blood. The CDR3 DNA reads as TGTGCCAGCAGCGAAAGGGGGTCGCGTGGCAGGTTCAATCAGCCCCAGCATTTT. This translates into CASSERGSRGRFNQPQHF.